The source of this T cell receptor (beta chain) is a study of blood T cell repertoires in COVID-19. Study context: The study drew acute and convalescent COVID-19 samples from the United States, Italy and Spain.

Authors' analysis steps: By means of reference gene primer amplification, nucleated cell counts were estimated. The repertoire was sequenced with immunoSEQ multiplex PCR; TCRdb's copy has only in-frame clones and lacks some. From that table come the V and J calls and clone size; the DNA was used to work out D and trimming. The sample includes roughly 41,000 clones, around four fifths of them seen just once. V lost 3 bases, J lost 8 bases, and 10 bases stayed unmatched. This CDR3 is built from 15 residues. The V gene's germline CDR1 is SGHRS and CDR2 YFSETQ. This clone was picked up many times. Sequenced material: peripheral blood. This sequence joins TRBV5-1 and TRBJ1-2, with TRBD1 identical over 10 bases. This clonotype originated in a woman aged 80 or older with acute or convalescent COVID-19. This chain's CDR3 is CASSSGTGAAEGYTF. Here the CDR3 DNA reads TGCGCCAGCAGCTCCGGGACAGGGGCCGCGGAGGGCTACACCTTC.